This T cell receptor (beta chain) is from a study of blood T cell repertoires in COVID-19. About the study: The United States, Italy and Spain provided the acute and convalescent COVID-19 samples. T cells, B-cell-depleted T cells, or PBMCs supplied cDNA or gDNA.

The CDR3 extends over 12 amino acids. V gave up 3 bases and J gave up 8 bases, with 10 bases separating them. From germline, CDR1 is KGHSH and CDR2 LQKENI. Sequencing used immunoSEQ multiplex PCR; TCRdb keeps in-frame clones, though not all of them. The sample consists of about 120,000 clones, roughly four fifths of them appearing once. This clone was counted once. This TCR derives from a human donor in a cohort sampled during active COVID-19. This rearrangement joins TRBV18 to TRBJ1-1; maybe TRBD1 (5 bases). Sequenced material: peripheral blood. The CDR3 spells CASSPSQGEAFF. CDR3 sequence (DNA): TGTGCCAGCTCACCGAGTCAGGGCGAAGCTTTCTTT.